This is a list of T cell receptor beta chains from one sample in a study of T cell responses to AZD1222 COVID-19 vaccine. Repertoires were generated with immunoSEQ multiplex PCR, while TCRdb's copy carries only in-frame clones and drops some. The sample lists around 140,000 clones, about nine tenths occurring once. This sample comprised peripheral blood, obtained 28 days after the second AZD1222 dose. Receptor source: an adult who received the AZD1222 COVID-19 vaccine. The CDR3 runs from the conserved cysteine through the conserved F or W. The D gene is left open where the match is weak. Clone size appears in some rows only: once, few, many, or a class for an expanded clone.

V gene: TRBV20-1; J gene: TRBJ1-2; clone size: .; D gene: .; CDR3 DNA: TGCAGTGCTAGTGACAGAAGTACTAACTATGGCTACACCTTC; CDR3 protein: CSASDRSTNYGYTF
V gene: TRBV2; J gene: TRBJ1-1; clone size: .; D gene: .; CDR3 DNA: TGTGCCAGCAGAACAGGGACCGCGGGCACTGAAGCTTTCTTT; CDR3 protein: CASRTGTAGTEAFF
V gene: TRBV11-3; J gene: TRBJ2-7; clone size: .; D gene: TRBD2; CDR3 DNA: TGTGCCAGCAGCTTGGGACTAGCGGGAGCCGAGCAGTACTTC; CDR3 protein: CASSLGLAGAEQYF
V gene: TRBV2; J gene: TRBJ1-6; clone size: .; D gene: .; CDR3 DNA: TGTGCCATCCTGCCCCACGGCCAACAGAATTCACCCCTCCACTTT; CDR3 protein: CAILPHGQQNSPLHF
V gene: TRBV7-9; J gene: TRBJ1-2; clone size: .; D gene: .; CDR3 DNA: TGTGCCAGCAGCTTAGCGCCTTCGGCTGGGGGCTCGTTTAACTATGGCTACACCTTC; CDR3 protein: CASSLAPSAGGSFNYGYTF
V gene: TRBV27; J gene: TRBJ1-1; clone size: .; D gene: TRBD1; CDR3 DNA: TGTGCCAGCAGTTTACAGGGGGCCGGGATGAACACTGAAGCTTTCTTT; CDR3 protein: CASSLQGAGMNTEAFF
V gene: TRBV11-2; J gene: TRBJ2-7; clone size: .; D gene: TRBD1; CDR3 DNA: TGTGCCAGCAGCCTGGGGGGGACAGGGGCCGAGCAGTACTTC; CDR3 protein: CASSLGGTGAEQYF
V gene: TRBV5-6; J gene: TRBJ1-2; clone size: .; D gene: .; CDR3 DNA: TGTGCCAGCAGCCCGGACCTAATCTATGGCTACACCTTC; CDR3 protein: CASSPDLIYGYTF
V gene: TRBV27; J gene: TRBJ2-1; clone size: .; D gene: TRBD2; CDR3 DNA: TGTGCCAGCAGTTCCGCCGGGACTAGCGGGATCAATGAGCAGTTCTTC; CDR3 protein: CASSSAGTSGINEQFF
V gene: TRBV6-5; J gene: TRBJ1-3; clone size: once; D gene: .; CDR3 DNA: TGTGCCAGCAGTTACGTGAGCTCGGGCTCTGGAAACACCATATATTTT; CDR3 protein: CASSYVSSGSGNTIYF
V gene: TRBV7-2; J gene: TRBJ2-1; clone size: .; D gene: .; CDR3 DNA: TGTGCCAGCAGCCCTCAGGGGGGCCCCCCCTACAATGAGCAGTTCTTC; CDR3 protein: CASSPQGGPPYNEQFF
V gene: TRBV5-8; J gene: TRBJ2-7; clone size: .; D gene: .; CDR3 DNA: TGTGCCAGCAGCCTCGGCTTAATGGGGGACTCCTACGAGCAGTACTTC; CDR3 protein: CASSLGLMGDSYEQYF
V gene: TRBV19; J gene: TRBJ2-1; clone size: .; D gene: TRBD2; CDR3 DNA: TGTGCCAGTAGTATGTGGGAGGGGTTCGATGAGCAGTTCTTC; CDR3 protein: CASSMWEGFDEQFF
V gene: TRBV2; J gene: TRBJ2-5; clone size: .; D gene: .; CDR3 DNA: TGTGCCAGCAGCGGGAGCAGAGAGACCCAGTACTTC; CDR3 protein: CASSGSRETQYF
V gene: TRBV7-2; J gene: TRBJ2-3; clone size: .; D gene: .; CDR3 DNA: TGTGCCAGCAGCCAAACTGGGGCCCTAGATACGCAGTATTTT; CDR3 protein: CASSQTGALDTQYF
V gene: TRBV5-1; J gene: TRBJ1-1; clone size: .; D gene: TRBD1; CDR3 DNA: TGCGCCAGCAGCTCCGCCCGGGACAGGGAAACTAACACTGAAGCTTTCTTT; CDR3 protein: CASSSARDRETNTEAFF
V gene: TRBV6-2/TRBV6-3; J gene: TRBJ2-7; clone size: .; D gene: .; CDR3 DNA: TGTGCCAGCTGCCCGCCTTCCGGGACAATCTACGAGCAGTACTTC; CDR3 protein: CASCPPSGTIYEQYF
V gene: TRBV19; J gene: TRBJ2-1; clone size: .; D gene: TRBD2; CDR3 DNA: TGTGCCAGTAGTAGGGGACTAGCGGGAGGGATCTACAATGAGCAGTTCTTC; CDR3 protein: CASSRGLAGGIYNEQFF
V gene: TRBV5-1; J gene: TRBJ1-6; clone size: .; D gene: .; CDR3 DNA: TGCGCCAGCAGCTTGGCCGGGGGAAGGGAAAACTCACCCCTCCACTTT; CDR3 protein: CASSLAGGRENSPLHF
V gene: TRBV4-1; J gene: TRBJ1-4; clone size: once; D gene: .; CDR3 DNA: TGCGCCAGCAGCCAAAAGATCACGACGGCCTCGGGTGAAAAACTGTTTTTT; CDR3 protein: CASSQKITTASGEKLFF
V gene: TRBV15; J gene: TRBJ1-5; clone size: once; D gene: .; CDR3 DNA: TGTGCCACCAGCAGACACAGGGAACCTAATCAGCCCCAGCATTTT; CDR3 protein: CATSRHREPNQPQHF
V gene: TRBV5-4; J gene: TRBJ1-2; clone size: .; D gene: TRBD1; CDR3 DNA: TGTGCCAGCAGCAACCGGACAGGATTTAACTATGGCTACACCTTC; CDR3 protein: CASSNRTGFNYGYTF
V gene: TRBV28; J gene: TRBJ1-5; clone size: .; D gene: .; CDR3 DNA: TGTGCCAGCAGTTACTTAAGGGGAGTATCGGGCAATCAGCCCCAGCATTTT; CDR3 protein: CASSYLRGVSGNQPQHF
V gene: TRBV4-3; J gene: TRBJ2-1; clone size: .; D gene: .; CDR3 DNA: TGCGCCAGCAGCCAAGATAGAGAGGGGGAGGGCAGGGGGTACCCCGATGAGCAGTTCTTC; CDR3 protein: CASSQDREGEGRGYPDEQFF
V gene: TRBV30; J gene: TRBJ2-7; clone size: .; D gene: TRBD2; CDR3 DNA: TGTGCCTGGACTCGGGGGGGGACCGGCCTGGGCTACGAGCAGTACTTC; CDR3 protein: CAWTRGGTGLGYEQYF
V gene: TRBV27; J gene: TRBJ1-5; clone size: .; D gene: .; CDR3 DNA: TGTGCCAGCAGCAGGATAGCAGGGGCCAACAATCAGCCCCAGCATTTT; CDR3 protein: CASSRIAGANNQPQHF
V gene: TRBV6-2/TRBV6-3; J gene: TRBJ1-1; clone size: once; D gene: .; CDR3 DNA: TGTGCCAGCAGTTACTCCTATCCCGGCGGGAACACTGAAGCTTTCTTT; CDR3 protein: CASSYSYPGGNTEAFF
V gene: TRBV5-4; J gene: TRBJ2-7; clone size: .; D gene: TRBD2; CDR3 DNA: TGTGCCAGCAGCCCATCAGCAGCGGGAGATACGTACGAGCAGTACTTC; CDR3 protein: CASSPSAAGDTYEQYF
V gene: TRBV12-3/TRBV12-4; J gene: TRBJ2-1; clone size: .; D gene: .; CDR3 DNA: TGTGCCAGCAGTTTAAGGAGTGAGCAGTTCTTC; CDR3 protein: CASSLRSEQFF
V gene: TRBV4-1; J gene: TRBJ1-1; clone size: .; D gene: .; CDR3 DNA: TGCGCCAGCAGCCAAGATACGATTACCGGGGCTTTCTTT; CDR3 protein: CASSQDTITGAFF
V gene: TRBV30; J gene: TRBJ2-1; clone size: .; D gene: .; CDR3 DNA: TGTGCCTGGAGTGTACTCGTGGGGTACAATGAGCAGTTCTTC; CDR3 protein: CAWSVLVGYNEQFF
V gene: TRBV29-1; J gene: TRBJ1-1; clone size: .; D gene: TRBD1; CDR3 DNA: TGCAGCGCTGAGGGACAGTACACTGAAGCTTTCTTT; CDR3 protein: CSAEGQYTEAFF
V gene: TRBV30; J gene: TRBJ1-3; clone size: .; D gene: .; CDR3 DNA: TGTGCCTGGGCACCATTACTCGGCGGCGGAAACACCATATATTTT; CDR3 protein: CAWAPLLGGGNTIYF
V gene: TRBV4-1; J gene: TRBJ1-1; clone size: .; D gene: .; CDR3 DNA: TGCGCCAGCAGCCAAGTTATCCCTGGGGCCGGGAACACTGAAGCTTTCTTT; CDR3 protein: CASSQVIPGAGNTEAFF
V gene: TRBV7-3; J gene: TRBJ1-3; clone size: .; D gene: .; CDR3 DNA: TGTGCCAGCAGCTTAGGAGGGGCTGGAAACACCATATATTTT; CDR3 protein: CASSLGGAGNTIYF
V gene: TRBV18; J gene: TRBJ1-2; clone size: .; D gene: .; CDR3 DNA: TGTGCCAGCTCACCCGACAGAAACTATGGCTACACCTTC; CDR3 protein: CASSPDRNYGYTF
V gene: TRBV28; J gene: TRBJ1-1; clone size: .; D gene: TRBD1; CDR3 DNA: TGTGCCAGCAGTTACTGGGACAGGGGCACTGAAGCTTTCTTT; CDR3 protein: CASSYWDRGTEAFF
V gene: TRBV27; J gene: TRBJ2-7; clone size: .; D gene: TRBD1; CDR3 DNA: TGTGCCAGCAGTTTGGAAGGGGGCGCGACGCAAGTCCAGTACTTC; CDR3 protein: CASSLEGGATQVQYF
V gene: TRBV2; J gene: TRBJ2-5; clone size: .; D gene: TRBD2; CDR3 DNA: TGTGCCAGCAGTGCGGCGGGAGTGCCCCAAGAGACCCAGTACTTC; CDR3 protein: CASSAAGVPQETQYF
V gene: TRBV3-1/TRBV3-2; J gene: TRBJ1-3; clone size: .; D gene: .; CDR3 DNA: TGTGCCAGCAGCCAAGGGCCCAGGGAAGGGAACACCATATATTTT; CDR3 protein: CASSQGPREGNTIYF
V gene: TRBV2; J gene: TRBJ2-5; clone size: .; D gene: .; CDR3 DNA: TGTGCCAGCAGTACGAGCAGGGAGGAGACCCAGTACTTC; CDR3 protein: CASSTSREETQYF